This passage covers 2 T cell receptor beta chains from one sample sequenced in a study of Ad26.COV2.S vaccination and SARS-CoV-2 variants. The sample's treatment: roughly 19 received Ad26.COV2.S at low or high dose, single or two shots; roughly five received placebo; per-sample allocation not given. Day 63 after the first injection of vaccine or placebo was the sampling time. Clones were sequenced by immunoSEQ multiplex PCR, and TCRdb holds only the in-frame ones, with some missing. The profile covers 300,000 to 400,000 clones, with around 84% appearing a single time and approximately 2% taken by the ten largest. Sequenced material: peripheral blood, taken in a trial of Ad26.COV2.S vaccine versus placebo. These receptor sequences come from a person aged 18-60 years who received the Ad26.COV2.S COVID-19 vaccine or a placebo.

This chain uses TRBV4-1 with TRBJ2-3; D is tentatively TRBD1 or TRBD2 (7 bases each). Germline V gene lookup returns CDR1 MGHRA and CDR2 YSYEKL. V dropped 6 bases and J dropped 6 bases, with 28 bases sitting between them. The CDR3 contains 18 residues. The CDR3 nucleotides are TGCGCCAGCAGGGTGAGCGGGGCGGACATTAGCAGGGGGGATACGCAGTATTTT. Translated: CASRVSGADISRGDTQYF.

This chain uses TRBV4-3 with TRBJ1-4; weak D call: TRBD1 (5 bases). The CDR3 totals 15 residues. Per the germline V gene, CDR1 is LGHNA and CDR2 is YSLEER. Deletions cut 0 bases from V and 8 bases from J, with 13 bases between. The CDR3 protein is CASSQDWGLGEKLFF. The CDR3 DNA follows: TGCGCCAGCAGCCAAGATTGGGGACTAGGAGAAAAACTGTTTTTT.